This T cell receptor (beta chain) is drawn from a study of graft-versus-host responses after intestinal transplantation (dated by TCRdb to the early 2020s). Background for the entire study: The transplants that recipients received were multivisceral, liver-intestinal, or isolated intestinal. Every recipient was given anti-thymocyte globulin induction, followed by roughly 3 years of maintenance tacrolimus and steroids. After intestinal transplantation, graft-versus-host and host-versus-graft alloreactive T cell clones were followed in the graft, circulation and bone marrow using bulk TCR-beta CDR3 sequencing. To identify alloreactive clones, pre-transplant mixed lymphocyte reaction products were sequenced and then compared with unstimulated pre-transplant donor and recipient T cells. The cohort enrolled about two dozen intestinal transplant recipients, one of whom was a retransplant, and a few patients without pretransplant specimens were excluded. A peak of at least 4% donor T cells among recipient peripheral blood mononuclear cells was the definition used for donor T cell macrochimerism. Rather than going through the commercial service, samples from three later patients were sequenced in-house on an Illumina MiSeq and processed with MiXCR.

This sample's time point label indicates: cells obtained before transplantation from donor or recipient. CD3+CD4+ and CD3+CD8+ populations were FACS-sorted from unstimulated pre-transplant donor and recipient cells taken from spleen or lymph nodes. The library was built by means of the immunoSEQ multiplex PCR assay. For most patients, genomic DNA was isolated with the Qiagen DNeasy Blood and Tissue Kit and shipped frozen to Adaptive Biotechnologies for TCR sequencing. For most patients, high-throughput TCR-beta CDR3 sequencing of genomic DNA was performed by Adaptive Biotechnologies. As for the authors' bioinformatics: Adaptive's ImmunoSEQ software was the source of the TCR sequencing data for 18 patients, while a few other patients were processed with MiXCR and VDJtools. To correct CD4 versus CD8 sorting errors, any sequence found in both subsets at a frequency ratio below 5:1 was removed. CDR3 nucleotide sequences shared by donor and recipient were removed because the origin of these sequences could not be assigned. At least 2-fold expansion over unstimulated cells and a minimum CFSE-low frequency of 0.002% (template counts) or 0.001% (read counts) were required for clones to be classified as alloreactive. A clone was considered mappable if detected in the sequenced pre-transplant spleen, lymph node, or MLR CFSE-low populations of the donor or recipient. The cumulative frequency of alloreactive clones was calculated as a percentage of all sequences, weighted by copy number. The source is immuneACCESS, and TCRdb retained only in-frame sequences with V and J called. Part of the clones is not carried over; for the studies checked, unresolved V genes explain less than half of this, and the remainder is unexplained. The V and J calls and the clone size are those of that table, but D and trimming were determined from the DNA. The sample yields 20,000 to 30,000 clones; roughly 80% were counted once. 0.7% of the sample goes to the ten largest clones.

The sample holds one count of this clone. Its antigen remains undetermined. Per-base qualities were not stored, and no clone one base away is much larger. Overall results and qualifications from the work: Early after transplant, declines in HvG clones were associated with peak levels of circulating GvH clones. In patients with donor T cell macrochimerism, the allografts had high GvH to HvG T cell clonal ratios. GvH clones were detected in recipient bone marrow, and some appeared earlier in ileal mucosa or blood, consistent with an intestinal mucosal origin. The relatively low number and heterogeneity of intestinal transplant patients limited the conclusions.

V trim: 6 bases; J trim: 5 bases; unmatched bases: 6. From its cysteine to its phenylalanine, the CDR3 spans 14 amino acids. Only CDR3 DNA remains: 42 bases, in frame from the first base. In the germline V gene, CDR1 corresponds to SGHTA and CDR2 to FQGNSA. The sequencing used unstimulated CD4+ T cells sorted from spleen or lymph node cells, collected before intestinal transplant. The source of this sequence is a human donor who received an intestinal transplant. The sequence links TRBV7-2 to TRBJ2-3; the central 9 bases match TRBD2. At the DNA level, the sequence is TGTGCCAGCAGTCGCGGGGGGGGAGAAGATACGCAGTATTTT. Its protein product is CASSRGGGEDTQYF.